Sequencing of this T cell receptor (beta chain) was carried out in a study of OX40 agonist ivuxolimab in advanced cancers. The germline V gene has CDR1 KGHSH and CDR2 LQKENI. The CDR3 sequence is 15 residues long. Trimming cost V 4 bases and J 0 bases, with 10 bases left between them. Whole-study results and caveats: The investigators did not determine what antigen specificity the expanded peripheral T cells had. Doses of 0.1 to 3.0 mg/kg were accompanied by clonal expansion of CD4+ and CD8+ blood T cells by week 6.

Exclusion of a patient followed from autoimmune disease history or systemic immunosuppression. Blood samples were obtained at baseline, cycle 4 day 1, and cycle 7 day 1. Worth noting for this clone: Its specificity is unknown.

Profiled with immunoSEQ multiplex PCR; TCRdb holds only in-frame clones, not every one. The table includes 50,000 to 65,000 clones, roughly 87% detected once. The chain recombines TRBV18 with TRBJ1-3; D is unclear. The starting material was CD4+ or CD8+ T cells sorted from blood, obtained in a trial of the OX40 agonist ivuxolimab. The receptor comes from an adult with an advanced solid tumor such as melanoma, head and neck, liver or kidney cancer. The DNA of the CDR3 is TGTGCCAGCTCACTCTCACGGAGCTCTGGAAACACCATATATTTT. Translated: CASSLSRSSGNTIYF.